This T cell receptor (beta chain) came from a study of T-cell reconstitution after alpha-beta-depleted transplantation in children. Study findings and constraints: By one year post-transplant, T-cell counts and diversity largely arose from T cells that were newly produced. Reports say that about two months after transplant, the alpha-beta T cells came out of several hundred graft clones that had expanded. At day 60, the high TCRbeta diversity found in some patients originated from recipient T cells and thymic progenitors that had survived.

This clonotype was detected ten times or more. The antigen remains unidentified. As it was prepared, the TCRbeta library received unique molecular identifiers. A single record per CDR3 protein comes from TCRdb applying MiXCR to the PCR reads. Of around 64,000 distinct CDR3 sequences listed, about a tenth are singletons. Germline values: CDR1 MDHEN, CDR2 SYDVKM. This CDR3 contains 14 residues. V lost 6 bases and J 6 bases, leaving 14 bases between the germline ends. The sequence derives from a boy between 10 and 17 years old with acute myeloid leukemia, due to receive a stem cell transplant. The sample was PBMCs, taken before TCRalphabeta/CD19-depleted stem cell transplant. The rearrangement links TRBV28 to TRBJ2-2; D is unclear. The CDR3 is CASSTPTSAGELFF. The CDR3 nucleotides are TGTGCCAGCAGCACCCCTACCAGTGCCGGGGAGCTGTTTTTT.